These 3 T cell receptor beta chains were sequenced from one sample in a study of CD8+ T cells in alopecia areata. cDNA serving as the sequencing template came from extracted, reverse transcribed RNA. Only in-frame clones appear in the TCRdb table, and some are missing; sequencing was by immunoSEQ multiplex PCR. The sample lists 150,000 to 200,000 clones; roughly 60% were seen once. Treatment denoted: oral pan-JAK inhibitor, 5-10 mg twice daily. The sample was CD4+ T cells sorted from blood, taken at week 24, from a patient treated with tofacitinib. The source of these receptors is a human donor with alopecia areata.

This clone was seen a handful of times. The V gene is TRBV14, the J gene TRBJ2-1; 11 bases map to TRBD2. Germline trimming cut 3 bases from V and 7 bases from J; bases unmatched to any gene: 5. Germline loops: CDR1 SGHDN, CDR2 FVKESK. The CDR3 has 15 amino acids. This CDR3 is CASSQLAGGLNEQFF. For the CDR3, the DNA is TGTGCCAGCAGCCAGTTAGCGGGGGGGCTGAATGAGCAGTTCTTC. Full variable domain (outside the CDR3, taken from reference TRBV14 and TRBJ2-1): EAGVTQFPSHSVIEKGQTVTLRCDPISGHDNLYWYRRVMGKEIKFLLHFVKESKQDESGMPNNRFLAERTGGTYSTLKVQPAELEDSGVYFCASSQLAGGLNEQFFGPGTRLTVL.

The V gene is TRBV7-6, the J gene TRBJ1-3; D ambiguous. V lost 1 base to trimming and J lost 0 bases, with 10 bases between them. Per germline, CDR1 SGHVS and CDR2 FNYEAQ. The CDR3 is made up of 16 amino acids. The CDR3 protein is CASSLELPSSGNTIYF. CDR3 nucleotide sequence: TGTGCCAGCAGCTTAGAGCTTCCGAGCTCTGGAAACACCATATATTTT.

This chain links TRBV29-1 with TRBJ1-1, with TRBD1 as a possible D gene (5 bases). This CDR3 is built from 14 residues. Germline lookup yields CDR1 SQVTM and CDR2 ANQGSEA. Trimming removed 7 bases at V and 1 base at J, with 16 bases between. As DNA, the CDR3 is TGCAGCGGGAAGGATCCAGGGCCGAACACTGAAGCTTTCTTT. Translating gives CSGKDPGPNTEAFF.